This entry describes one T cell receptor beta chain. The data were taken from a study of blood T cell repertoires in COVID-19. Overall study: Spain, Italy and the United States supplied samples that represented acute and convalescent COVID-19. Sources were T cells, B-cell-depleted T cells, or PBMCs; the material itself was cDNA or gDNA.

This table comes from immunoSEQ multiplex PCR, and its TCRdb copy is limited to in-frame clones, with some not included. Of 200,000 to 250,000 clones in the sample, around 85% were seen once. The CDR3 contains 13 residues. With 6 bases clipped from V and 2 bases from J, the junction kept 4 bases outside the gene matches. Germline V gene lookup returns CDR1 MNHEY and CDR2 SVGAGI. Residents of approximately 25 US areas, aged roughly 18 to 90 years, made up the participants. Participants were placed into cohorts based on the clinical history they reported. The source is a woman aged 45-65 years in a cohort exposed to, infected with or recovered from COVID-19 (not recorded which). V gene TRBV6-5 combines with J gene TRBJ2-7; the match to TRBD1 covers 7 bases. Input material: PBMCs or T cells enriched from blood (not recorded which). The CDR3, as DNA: TGTGCCAGCAGATTCGGACAGGCCTACGAGCAGTACTTC. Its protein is CASRFGQAYEQYF.